The 5 T cell receptor beta chains below come from one sample, sequenced in a study of blood T cells in healthy people across ages. Then a second PCR, running roughly 6 to 12 cycles, was carried out with a sample-barcoded 5' primer and a J-beta primer mix. MiXCR, run by TCRdb on the 5' RACE reads, gives a single entry per CDR3 protein. There are hundreds of thousands of distinct CDR3 sequences in the sample; roughly 40% occur only once, and about an eighth lies in the top ten. The sample consisted of blood. These receptor sequences come from a man younger than 35 in good health.

In this sample, this clonotype turned up once. This chain uses TRBV29-1 with TRBJ2-5; maybe TRBD1 (7 bases). Looked up from germline, CDR1 is SQVTM and CDR2 is ANQGSEA. CDR3 length equals 12 residues. The V gene lost 1 base and the J gene lost 6 bases, with 9 bases spanning the gap. The CDR3 protein is CSVEAGGKTQYF. The CDR3 DNA is TGCAGCGTTGAAGCAGGGGGGAAGACCCAGTACTTC. Looking up the rest from reference TRBV29-1 and TRBJ2-5 gives the full variable domain: SAVISQKPSRDICQRGTSLTIQCQVDSQVTMMFWYRQQPGQSLTLIATANQGSEATYESGFVIDKFPISRPNLTFSTLTVSNMSPEDSSIYLCSVEAGGKTQYFGPGTRLLVL.

The chain employs TRBV7-2 and TRBJ2-1; D might be TRBD2 (6 bases). Gene TRBJ2-7 matches the end of the DNA better, so the J call may be wrong. CDR1 is SGHTA and CDR2 is FQGNSA in the germline V gene. This CDR3 is 15 amino acids long. The CDR3 reads CASSLEGSSYNEQYF. CDR3 bases: TGTGCCAGCAGCTTGGAGGGGAGCTCCTACAATGAGCAGTACTTC.

Only a few counts were recorded for this clonotype. The V gene is TRBV4-1, the J gene TRBJ2-1; TRBD2 aligns across 8 bases. Per the germline V gene, CDR1 is MGHRA and CDR2 is YSYEKL. The CDR3 contains 15 residues. After removal of 4 bases from V and 9 bases from J, the junction contained 11 bases not matched to a gene. CDR3 sequence: CASSPRGGRGSEQFF. CDR3 nucleotide sequence: TGCGCCAGCAGCCCTCGCGGGGGGCGGGGGAGTGAGCAGTTCTTC.

V and J are TRBV13 and TRBJ1-1, with D tentatively TRBD1 (6 bases). The V gene lost 0 bases and the J gene lost 8 bases, with 16 bases spanning the gap. CDR1 and CDR2 from the germline V gene are PRHDT and FYEKMQ (reference sequence). There are 15 residues in the CDR3. CDR3 sequence reads: CASSLGQGSLREAFF. As DNA, the CDR3 is TGTGCCAGCAGCTTAGGCCAGGGGTCATTGCGGGAAGCTTTCTTT.

CDR3: CASSVQGATNEKLFF. The CDR3 bases are TGCGCCAGCAGCGTTCAAGGAGCAACTAATGAAAAACTGTTTTTT. The chain joins TRBV4-3 to TRBJ1-4; no clear D gene. Trimming removed 5 bases from V and 0 bases from J, with 10 bases in between. The germline CDR1 and CDR2 sequences are LGHNA and YSLEER. CDR3 length: 15 amino acids.